The sequence of this T cell receptor (beta chain) was determined in a study of blood T cell repertoires in COVID-19. With V trimmed by 6 bases and J by 0 bases, 9 bases remained unmatched. Germline CDR1 is MNHNY and CDR2 is SVGAGI (reference sequence). The CDR3 is made up of 18 amino acids. TCRdb's copy holds only in-frame clones and misses some; the assay was immunoSEQ multiplex PCR. The sample holds approximately 300,000 clones, around 92% seen once. The receptor was isolated from a man aged 18 to 29 who had recovered from COVID-19. Specimen: peripheral blood. The gene calls are TRBV6-6 and TRBJ2-6, with TRBD2 identical over 9 bases. CDR3 DNA: TGTGCCAGCAGCCGACTAGCGGAGGACTACTCTGGGGCCAACGTCCTGACTTTC. Amino acid sequence: CASSRLAEDYSGANVLTF.